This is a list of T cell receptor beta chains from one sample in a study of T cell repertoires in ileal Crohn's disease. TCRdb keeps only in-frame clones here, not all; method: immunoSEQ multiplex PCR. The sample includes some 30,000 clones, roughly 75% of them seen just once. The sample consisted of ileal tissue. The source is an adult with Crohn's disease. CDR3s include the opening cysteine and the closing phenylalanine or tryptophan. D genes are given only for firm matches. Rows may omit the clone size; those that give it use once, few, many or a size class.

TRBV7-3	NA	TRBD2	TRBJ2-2	TGTGCCAGCAGGTCACCGGGACTAGCGGGGACCGGGGAGCTGTTTTTT	CASRSPGLAGTGELFF
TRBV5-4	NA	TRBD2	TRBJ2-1	TGTGCCAGCAACCCCGGGGGGGCGCGTAATGAGCAGTTCTTC	CASNPGGARNEQFF
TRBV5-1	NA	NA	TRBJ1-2	TGCGCCAGCAGCTTGGTTCCGGGTTCTAACTATGGCTACACCTTC	CASSLVPGSNYGYTF
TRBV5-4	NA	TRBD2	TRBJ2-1	TGTGCCAGCAGCTTAATGACTAGCGGAAACAATGAGCAGTTCTTC	CASSLMTSGNNEQFF
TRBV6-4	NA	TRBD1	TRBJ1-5	TGTGCCAGCATCCCAGAGCTAACCGGGACAGAGCATTATAGCAATCAGCCCCAGCATTTT	CASIPELTGTEHYSNQPQHF
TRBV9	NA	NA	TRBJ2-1	TGTGCCAGCAGCCCCCGACTAGTTTCATGGGAGCAGTTCTTC	CASSPRLVSWEQFF
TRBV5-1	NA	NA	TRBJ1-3	TGCGCCAGCAGCCCGGGACGGACGAGGGGGATCTCTGGAAACACCATATATTTT	CASSPGRTRGISGNTIYF
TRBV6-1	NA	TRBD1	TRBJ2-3	TGTGCCAGCAGTGAAGTGAGGACAGGGGTGGTGACAGATACGCAGTATTTT	CASSEVRTGVVTDTQYF
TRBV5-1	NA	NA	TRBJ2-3	TGCGCCAGCAGCTCGGCCCTCAGGAGCACAGATACGCAGTATTTT	CASSSALRSTDTQYF
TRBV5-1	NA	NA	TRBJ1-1	TGCGCCAGCAGCTTGGATCCCTACGGGAACACTGAAGCTTTCTTT	CASSLDPYGNTEAFF
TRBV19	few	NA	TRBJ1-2	TGTGCCAGTAGACGTGACCAGGGATCCGGTAACTATGGCTACACCTTC	CASRRDQGSGNYGYTF
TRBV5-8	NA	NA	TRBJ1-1	TGTGCCAGCAGCTTGGTGCGGAACACTGAAGCTTTCTTT	CASSLVRNTEAFF
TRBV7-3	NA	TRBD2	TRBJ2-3	TGTGCCAGCAGCTTAAATTTGGGGCGGGGGGCAGATACGCAGTATTTT	CASSLNLGRGADTQYF
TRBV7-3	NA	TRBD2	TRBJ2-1	TGTGCCAGCAGCACCGGGACTAGCGGGAGGGCCGGTATAAATGAGCAGTTCTTC	CASSTGTSGRAGINEQFF
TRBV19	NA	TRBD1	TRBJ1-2	TGTGCCAGTAGTAGGACAGGGCCGAATGGCTACACCTTC	CASSRTGPNGYTF
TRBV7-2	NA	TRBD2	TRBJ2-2	TGTGCCAGCAGAGGGACTACCACCGGGGAGCTGTTTTTT	CASRGTTTGELFF
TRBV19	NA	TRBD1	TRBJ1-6	TGCGCCAGTAGTATGAGAGACAGGGAAGGCTCACCCCTCCACTTT	CASSMRDREGSPLHF
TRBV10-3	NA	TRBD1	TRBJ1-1	TGTGCCATCAGTGACTACGAGACAGGGGATCCTGAAGCTTTCTTT	CAISDYETGDPEAFF
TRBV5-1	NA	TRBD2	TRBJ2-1	TGCGCCAGCAGCTTGGGATTAGCGGGAGGTGAGCAGTTCTTC	CASSLGLAGGEQFF
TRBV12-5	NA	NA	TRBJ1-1	TGTGCTAGTGGTGCCGGGGACTGGGGCACTGAAGCTTTCTTT	CASGAGDWGTEAFF
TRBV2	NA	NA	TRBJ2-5	TGTGCCAGCAGTGTAGCGGAGGAAGAGACCCAGTACTTC	CASSVAEEETQYF
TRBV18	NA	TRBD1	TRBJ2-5	TGTGCCAGCACGCCGGGACAGCAAGAGACCCAGTACTTC	CASTPGQQETQYF
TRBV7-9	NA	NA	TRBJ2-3	TGTGCCAGCAGCTTTACCGAGCAAGCAGATACGCAGTATTTT	CASSFTEQADTQYF
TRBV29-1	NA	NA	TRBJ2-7	TGCAGCGTTGAAGGAACCCCACAGGGTTCCTACGAGCAGTACTTC	CSVEGTPQGSYEQYF
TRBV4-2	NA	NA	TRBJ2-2	TGTGCCAGCAGCCCTATATGGCGGGCGCACACCGGGGAGCTGTTTTTT	CASSPIWRAHTGELFF
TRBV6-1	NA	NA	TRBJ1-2	TGTGCCAGCAGTGAAGGGTTAGGGGCAAGGTATGGCTACACCTTC	CASSEGLGARYGYTF
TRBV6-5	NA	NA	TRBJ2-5	TGTGCCAGCAGTTACCACAGGGGGGAGGGGGAGACCCAGTACTTC	CASSYHRGEGETQYF
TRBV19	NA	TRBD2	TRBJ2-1	TGTGCCAGTAGTGTAGGGACTAGCAACAATGAGCAGTTCTTC	CASSVGTSNNEQFF
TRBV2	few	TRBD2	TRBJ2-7	TGTGCCAGCAGTGAAGCCTTAGCGGGAAGCTCCTACGAGCAGTACTTC	CASSEALAGSSYEQYF
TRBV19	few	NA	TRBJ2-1	TGTGCCAGTAGTATGAAGCGGAATGAGCAGTTCTTC	CASSMKRNEQFF
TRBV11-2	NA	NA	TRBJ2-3	TGTGCCAGCAGCTTAGGTATTAGCGGCTACACAGATACGCAGTATTTT	CASSLGISGYTDTQYF
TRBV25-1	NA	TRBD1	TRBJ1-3	TGTGCCAGCAGTGATACTCTAACCGGGACAGGGGAGGAGATATATTTT	CASSDTLTGTGEEIYF
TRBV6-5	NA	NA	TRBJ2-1	TGTGCCGGCGGCCACAATGAGCAGTTCTTC	CAGGHNEQFF
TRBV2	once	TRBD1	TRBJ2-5	TGTGCCAGCAAAGGGACAGGGGGGTCGGGGACCCAGTACTTC	CASKGTGGSGTQYF
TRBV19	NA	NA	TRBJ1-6	TGTGCCAGTAGTCCAGGACTCCGCTCCTATAATTCACCCCTCCACTTT	CASSPGLRSYNSPLHF
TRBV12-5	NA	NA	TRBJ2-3	TGTGCTAGTGGTTTGTCCCCATTTGCGGATACGCAGTATTTT	CASGLSPFADTQYF